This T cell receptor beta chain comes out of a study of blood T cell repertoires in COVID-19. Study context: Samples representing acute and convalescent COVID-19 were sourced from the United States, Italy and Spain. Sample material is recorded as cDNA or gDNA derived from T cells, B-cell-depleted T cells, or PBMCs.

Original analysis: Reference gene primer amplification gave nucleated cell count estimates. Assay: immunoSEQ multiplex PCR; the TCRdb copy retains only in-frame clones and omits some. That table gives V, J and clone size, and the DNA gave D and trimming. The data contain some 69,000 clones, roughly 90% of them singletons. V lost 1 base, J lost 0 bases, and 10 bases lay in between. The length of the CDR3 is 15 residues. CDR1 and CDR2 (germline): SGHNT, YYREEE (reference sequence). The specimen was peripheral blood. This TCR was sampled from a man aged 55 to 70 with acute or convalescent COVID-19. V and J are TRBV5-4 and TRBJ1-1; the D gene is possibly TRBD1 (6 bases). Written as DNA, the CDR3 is TGTGCCAGCAGCTTGACAGGGCTTATGAACACTGAAGCTTTCTTT. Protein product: CASSLTGLMNTEAFF.